This is a list of T cell receptor beta chains from one sample in a study of T cells after yellow fever vaccination. TCRdb analysed the 5' RACE reads with MiXCR anew, one entry per CDR3 protein. The sample lists some 320,000 distinct CDR3 sequences; around 10% were seen once. The sample was CD4+ T cells sorted from PBMCs, taken 5 days after the yellow fever booster vaccination. The receptors come from a man between 18 and 35 years old who received the YFV17D yellow fever vaccine. The CDR3 runs from the conserved cysteine through the conserved F or W. D genes are given only for firm matches. Only part of the rows carry a size: once, few, many, or a class if the clone is expanded.

j_call	v_call	d_call	clone_size	cdr3_nt	cdr3_aa
TRBJ2-7	TRBV11-2	TRBD2	-	TGTGCCAGCAGCGAACTAGCGGGGGGTCGCTACGAGCAGTACTTC	CASSELAGGRYEQYF
TRBJ2-1	TRBV29-1	TRBD1	-	TGCAGCGTTGAAGATCTTCGGACAGGGGGTTTACTTTACAATGAGCAGTTCTTC	CSVEDLRTGGLLYNEQFF
TRBJ2-6	TRBV2	TRBD1	-	TGTGCCAGCAGGGCGGGACAGGTTTTCTCTGGGGCCAACGTCCTGACTTTC	CASRAGQVFSGANVLTF
TRBJ1-2	TRBV3-2	-	-	TGTGCCAGCACCCCGGGACAGCTTTTCTATGGCTACACCTTC	CASTPGQLFYGYTF
TRBJ2-5	TRBV6-6	-	few	TGTGCCAGCGGTCCCTATAGAGGGACCCAGTACTTC	CASGPYRGTQYF
TRBJ2-3	TRBV4-3	TRBD2	-	TGCGCCAGCAGCCAAGATGATAGCGGGCCCCTTCAGTATTTT	CASSQDDSGPLQYF
TRBJ2-3	TRBV11-1	-	-	TGTGCCAGCAGCTTAGCGCGGGGTCCAGCCCCCACAGATACGCAGTATTTT	CASSLARGPAPTDTQYF
TRBJ1-1	TRBV5-1	TRBD1	-	TGCGCCAGCAGCTTTGCCCCCCGCGACAGGGGGCGGAATATTTCTGAAGCTTTCTTT	CASSFAPRDRGRNISEAFF
TRBJ1-1	TRBV29-1	-	-	TGCAGCGTTGAACCCCAGACGAACACTGAAGCTTTCTTT	CSVEPQTNTEAFF
TRBJ2-5	TRBV7-7	-	-	TGTGCTAGCAGCGTGGGTGGGACTTGGGGACAAGAGACCCAGTACTTC	CASSVGGTWGQETQYF
TRBJ2-3	TRBV6-1	-	few	TGTGCCAGCAGCATCCTACCGGGACCGGGGAGCACAGATACGCAGTATTTT	CASSILPGPGSTDTQYF
TRBJ2-2	TRBV7-2	TRBD2	few	TGTGCCAGCAGCCCTCGGGGGGGGGTGACGACCGGGGAGCTGTTTTTT	CASSPRGGVTTGELFF
TRBJ2-1	TRBV2	TRBD1	few	TGTGCCAGCAGTGCGAACAGGGGGAGCAATGAGCAGTTCTTC	CASSANRGSNEQFF
TRBJ2-1	TRBV24-1	TRBD1	many	TGTGCCACCAGTGAAGATAACAGGGGGAGGCAGTTCTTC	CATSEDNRGRQFF
TRBJ1-2	TRBV20-1	TRBD1	-	TGCAGTGCTAGGGGGGGACAGAGATCTAACTATGGCTACACCTTC	CSARGGQRSNYGYTF
TRBJ2-2	TRBV28	-	-	TGTGCCAGCAGTCGACACCCGCTGGGAACCGGGGAGCTGTTTTTT	CASSRHPLGTGELFF
TRBJ1-5	TRBV24-1	TRBD1	many	TGTGCCACCAGTGAACCGACAGGGATAAGCAATCAGCCCCAGCATTTT	CATSEPTGISNQPQHF
TRBJ2-5	TRBV7-7	-	-	TGTGCCAGCAGCCCGGGACCGACCGGGAAGGAGACCCAGTACTTC	CASSPGPTGKETQYF
TRBJ2-3	TRBV29-1	-	few	TGCAGCGTTCGCAGGGACCGCCGCACAGATACGCAGTATTTT	CSVRRDRRTDTQYF
TRBJ1-3	TRBV19	-	few	TGTGCCAGTAGTATAGATCGGGGAGCAGGAAACACCATATATTTT	CASSIDRGAGNTIYF
TRBJ2-3	TRBV5-1	-	few	TGCGCCAGCAGCCCGGACCCGAACCCCCTCCCAGATACGCAGTATTTT	CASSPDPNPLPDTQYF
TRBJ1-2	TRBV12-3/TRBV12-4	-	many	TGTGCCAGCAGTTTAGAGAGAAACTATGGCTACACCTTC	CASSLERNYGYTF
TRBJ2-5	TRBV7-3	TRBD1	few	TGTGCCAGCAGCCCGACCCAGGGGGCAGGAGAGACCCAGTACTTC	CASSPTQGAGETQYF
TRBJ1-5	TRBV29-1	-	many	TGCAGCGTCATGGGGGGCAATCAGCCCCAGCATTTT	CSVMGGNQPQHF
TRBJ1-5	TRBV3-1	-	-	TGTGCCAGCAGCCCGCCCCAGCATTTT	CASSPPQHF
TRBJ1-3	TRBV18	-	-	TGTGCCAGCTCACGTGAGACATCTGGAAACACCATATATTTT	CASSRETSGNTIYF
TRBJ2-5	TRBV5-5	TRBD1	few	TGTGCCAGCAGCTCGACCCCGGGACAGGAGACCCAGTACTTC	CASSSTPGQETQYF
TRBJ2-7	TRBV20-1	TRBD1	-	TGCAGTGCTAGAGATGGAACAGGGGGATATTACGAGCAGTACTTC	CSARDGTGGYYEQYF
TRBJ2-7	TRBV6-5	TRBD2	many	TGTGCCAGCAGTTTGACTAGCGGGTCCTACGAGCAGTACTTC	CASSLTSGSYEQYF
TRBJ2-3	TRBV4-3	-	many	TGCGCCAGCAGCCAAGTGCTCCTAGAGGGCACAGATACGCAGTATTTT	CASSQVLLEGTDTQYF
TRBJ2-4	TRBV6-5	-	-	TGTGCCAGCGCCCCGGGGAATTTTGCCAAAAACATTCAGTACTTC	CASAPGNFAKNIQYF
TRBJ2-5	TRBV9	-	few	TGTGCCAGCAGCGTAGGAGCGAAAGAGACCCAGTACTTC	CASSVGAKETQYF
TRBJ2-5	TRBV10-3	-	few	TGTGCCATTGGACTGGCCCAAGAGACCCAGTACTTC	CAIGLAQETQYF
TRBJ2-1	TRBV7-7	TRBD1	few	TGTGCCAGCAGCCCGGACAGGGGCACCTACAATGAGCAGTTCTTC	CASSPDRGTYNEQFF
TRBJ1-4	TRBV5-1	TRBD1	few	TGCGCCAGCAGCACCGGGACAGGAAGGGAAAAACTGTTTTTT	CASSTGTGREKLFF
TRBJ2-7	TRBV6-2/TRBV6-3	-	-	TGTGCCAGCATGGACGGTCTGTCCTACGAGCAGTACTTC	CASMDGLSYEQYF
TRBJ2-3	TRBV5-4	-	-	TGTGCCAGCAGCTTGGGTCGGATTGGGGCAGGAAGCACAGATACGCAGTATTTT	CASSLGRIGAGSTDTQYF
TRBJ2-7	TRBV6-5	-	few	TGTGCCAGCAGTAAGGGTTCCTCTATGGTCTACGAGCAGTACTTC	CASSKGSSMVYEQYF
TRBJ2-6	TRBV20-1	-	-	TGCAGTGCTGGGGCTGGGGCCAACGTCCTGACTTTC	CSAGAGANVLTF
TRBJ2-5	TRBV20-1	-	few	TGCAGTGCTAGGGCAGGGAGTTCATTGGAGACCCAGTACTTC	CSARAGSSLETQYF
TRBJ2-3	TRBV7-2	TRBD2	many	TGTGCCAGCAGCCCTGCGGGGGGGGTGGATACGCAGTATTTT	CASSPAGGVDTQYF
TRBJ1-2	TRBV5-1	-	-	TGCGCCAGCCGGATCGGGTCGGGGACTCACTATGGCTACACCTTC	CASRIGSGTHYGYTF
TRBJ2-3	TRBV9	-	many	TGTGCCAGCAGCGTAGCAACAGGGGAGGCAGATACGCAGTATTTT	CASSVATGEADTQYF
TRBJ2-2	TRBV14	TRBD1	few	TGTGCCAGCAGCCAACAGGGGGCTATAGCCGGGGAGCTGTTTTTT	CASSQQGAIAGELFF
TRBJ2-7	TRBV10-3	-	-	TGTGCCATCAGTGACCCACGGGACTACGAGCAGTACTTC	CAISDPRDYEQYF
TRBJ1-3	TRBV6-6	TRBD1	few	TGTGCCAGCAGCAACGACAGGGTTCCTCTGTGGGACACCATATATTTT	CASSNDRVPLWDTIYF
TRBJ1-6	TRBV5-1	-	-	TGCGCCAGCAGAGAACAGGGAGACTATAATTCACCCCTCCACTTT	CASREQGDYNSPLHF
TRBJ2-1	TRBV15	TRBD2	few	TGTGCCACCAGCAGGCTAGCGGGGGGGCTTCAGGAGCAGTTCTTC	CATSRLAGGLQEQFF
TRBJ2-1	TRBV6-4	-	many	TGTGCCAGCAGCCCCGGTGGGGCGGGGGCCGCGAGCTCCTACAATGAGCAGTTCTTC	CASSPGGAGAASSYNEQFF
TRBJ2-3	TRBV7-2	TRBD2	-	TGTGCCAGCAGCTTAGAATTCGGAGCGGGGGGGCGCAGTAGAAGCACAGATACGCAGTATTTT	CASSLEFGAGGRSRSTDTQYF